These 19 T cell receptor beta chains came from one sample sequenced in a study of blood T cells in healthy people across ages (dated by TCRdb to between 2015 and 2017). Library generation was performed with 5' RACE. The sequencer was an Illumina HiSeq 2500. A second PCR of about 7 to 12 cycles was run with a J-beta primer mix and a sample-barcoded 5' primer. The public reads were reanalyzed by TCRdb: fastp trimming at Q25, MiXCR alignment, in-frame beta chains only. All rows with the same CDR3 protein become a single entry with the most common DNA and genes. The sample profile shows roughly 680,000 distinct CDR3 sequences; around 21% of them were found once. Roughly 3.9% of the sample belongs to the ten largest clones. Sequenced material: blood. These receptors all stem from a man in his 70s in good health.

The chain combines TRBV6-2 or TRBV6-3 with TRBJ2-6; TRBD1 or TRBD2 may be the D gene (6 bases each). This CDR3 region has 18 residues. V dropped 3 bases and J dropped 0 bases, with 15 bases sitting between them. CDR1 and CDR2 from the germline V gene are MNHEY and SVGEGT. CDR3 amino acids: CASSYTRGHPSGANVLTF. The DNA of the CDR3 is TGTGCCAGCAGTTATACGCGGGGACACCCCTCTGGGGCCAACGTCCTGACTTTC.

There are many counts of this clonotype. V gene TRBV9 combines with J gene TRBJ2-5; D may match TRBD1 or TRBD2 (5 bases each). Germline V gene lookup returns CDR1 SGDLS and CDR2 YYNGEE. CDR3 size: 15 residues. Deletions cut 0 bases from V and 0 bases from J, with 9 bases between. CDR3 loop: CASSVAGGNQETQYF. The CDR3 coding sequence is TGTGCCAGCAGCGTAGCTGGGGGTAACCAAGAGACCCAGTACTTC.

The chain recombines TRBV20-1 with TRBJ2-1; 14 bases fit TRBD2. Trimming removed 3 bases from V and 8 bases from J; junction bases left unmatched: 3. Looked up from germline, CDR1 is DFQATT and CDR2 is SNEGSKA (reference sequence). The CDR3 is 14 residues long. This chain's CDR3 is CSARGLAGVDEQFF. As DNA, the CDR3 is TGCAGTGCTAGGGGACTAGCGGGAGTCGATGAGCAGTTCTTC.

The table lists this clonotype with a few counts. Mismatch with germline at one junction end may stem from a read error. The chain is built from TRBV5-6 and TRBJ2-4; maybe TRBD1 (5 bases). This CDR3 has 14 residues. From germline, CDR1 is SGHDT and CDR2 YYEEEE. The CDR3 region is CASSQGRAKNIPYF. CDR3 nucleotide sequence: TGTGCCAGCAGCCAGGGTCGGGCCAAAAACATTCCGTACTTC.

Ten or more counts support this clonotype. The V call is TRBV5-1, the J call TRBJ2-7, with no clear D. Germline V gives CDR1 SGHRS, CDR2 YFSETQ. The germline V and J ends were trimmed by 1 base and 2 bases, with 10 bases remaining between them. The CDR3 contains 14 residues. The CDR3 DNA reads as TGCGCCAGCAGCTTGACCTTCAATACCTACGAGCAGTACTTC. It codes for CASSLTFNTYEQYF.

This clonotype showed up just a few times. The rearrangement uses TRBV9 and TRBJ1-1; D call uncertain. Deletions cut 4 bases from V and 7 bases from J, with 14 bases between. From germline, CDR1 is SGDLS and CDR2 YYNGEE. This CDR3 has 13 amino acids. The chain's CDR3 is CASSPLTGLEAFF. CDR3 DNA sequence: TGTGCCAGCAGCCCCCTAACGGGCCTTGAAGCTTTCTTT.

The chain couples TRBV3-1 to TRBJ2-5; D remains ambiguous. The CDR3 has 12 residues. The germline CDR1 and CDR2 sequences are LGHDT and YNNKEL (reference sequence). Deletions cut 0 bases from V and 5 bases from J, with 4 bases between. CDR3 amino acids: CASSQETETQYF. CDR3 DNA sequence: TGTGCCAGCAGCCAAGAGACGGAGACCCAGTACTTC.

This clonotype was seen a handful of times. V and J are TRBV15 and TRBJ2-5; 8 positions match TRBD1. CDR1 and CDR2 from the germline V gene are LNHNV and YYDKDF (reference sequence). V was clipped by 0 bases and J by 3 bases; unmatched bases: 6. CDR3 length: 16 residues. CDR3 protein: CATSRETGGREETQYF. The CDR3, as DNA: TGTGCCACCAGCAGAGAAACAGGGGGTAGGGAAGAGACCCAGTACTTC.

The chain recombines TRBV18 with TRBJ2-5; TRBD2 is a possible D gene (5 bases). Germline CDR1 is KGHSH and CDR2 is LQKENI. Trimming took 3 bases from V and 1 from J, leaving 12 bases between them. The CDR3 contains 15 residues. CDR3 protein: CASSPLPGIQETQYF. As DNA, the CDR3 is TGTGCCAGCTCACCGTTACCCGGGATCCAAGAGACCCAGTACTTC.

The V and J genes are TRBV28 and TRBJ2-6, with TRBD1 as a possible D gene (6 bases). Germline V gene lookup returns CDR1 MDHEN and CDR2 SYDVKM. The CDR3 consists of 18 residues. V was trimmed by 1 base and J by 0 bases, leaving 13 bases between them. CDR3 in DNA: TGTGCCAGCAGTTTATTTGGGCAGGGGTCCTCTGGGGCCAACGTCCTGACTTTC. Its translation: CASSLFGQGSSGANVLTF.

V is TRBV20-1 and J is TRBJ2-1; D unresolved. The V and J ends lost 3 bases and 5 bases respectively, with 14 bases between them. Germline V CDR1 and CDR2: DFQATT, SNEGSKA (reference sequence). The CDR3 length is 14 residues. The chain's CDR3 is CSARVGSGHNEQFF. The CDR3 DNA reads TGCAGTGCTAGGGTGGGCTCCGGCCACAATGAGCAGTTCTTC.

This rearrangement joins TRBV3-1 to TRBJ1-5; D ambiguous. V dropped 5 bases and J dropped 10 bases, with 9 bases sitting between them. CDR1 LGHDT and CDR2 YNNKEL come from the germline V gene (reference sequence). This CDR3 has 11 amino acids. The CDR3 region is CASSEGGPQHF. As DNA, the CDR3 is TGTGCCAGCAGCGAAGGAGGTCCCCAGCATTTT.

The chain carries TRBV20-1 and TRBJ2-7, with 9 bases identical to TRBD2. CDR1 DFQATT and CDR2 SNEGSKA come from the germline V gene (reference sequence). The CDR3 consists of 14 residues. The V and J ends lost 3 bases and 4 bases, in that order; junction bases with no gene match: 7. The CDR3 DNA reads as TGCAGTGCTAGCCCCGCAGCGGGGGGTTACGAGCAGTACTTC. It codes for CSASPAAGGYEQYF.

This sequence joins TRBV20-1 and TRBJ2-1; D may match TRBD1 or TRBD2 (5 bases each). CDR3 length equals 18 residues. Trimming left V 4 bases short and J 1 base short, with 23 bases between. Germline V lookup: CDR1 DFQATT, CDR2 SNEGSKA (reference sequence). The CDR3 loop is CSANAREHLGWSYNEQFF. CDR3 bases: TGCAGTGCTAACGCCAGGGAGCACCTAGGTTGGTCCTACAATGAGCAGTTCTTC.

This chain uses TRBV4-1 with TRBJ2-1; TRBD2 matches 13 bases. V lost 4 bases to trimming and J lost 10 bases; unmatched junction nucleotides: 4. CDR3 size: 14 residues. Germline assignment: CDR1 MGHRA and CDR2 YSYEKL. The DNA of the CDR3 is TGCGCCAGCAGCCCCGGACTAGCGGGAGAAGAGCAGTTCTTC. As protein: CASSPGLAGEEQFF.

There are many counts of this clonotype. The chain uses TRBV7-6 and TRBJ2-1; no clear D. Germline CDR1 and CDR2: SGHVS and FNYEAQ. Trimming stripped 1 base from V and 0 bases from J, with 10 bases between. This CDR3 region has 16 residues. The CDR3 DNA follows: TGTGCCAGCAGCTTAGGGACCGCGAGCTCCTACAATGAGCAGTTCTTC. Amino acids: CASSLGTASSYNEQFF. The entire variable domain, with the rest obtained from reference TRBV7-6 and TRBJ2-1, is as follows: GAGVSQSPRYKVTKRGQDVALRCDPISGHVSLYWYRQALGQGPEFLTYFNYEAQQDKSGLPNDRFSAERPEGSISTLTIQRTEQRDSAMYRCASSLGTASSYNEQFFGPGTRLTVL.

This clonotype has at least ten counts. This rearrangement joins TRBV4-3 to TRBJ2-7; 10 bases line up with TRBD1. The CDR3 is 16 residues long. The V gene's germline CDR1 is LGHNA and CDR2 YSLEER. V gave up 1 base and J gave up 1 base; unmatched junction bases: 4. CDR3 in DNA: TGCGCCAGCAGCCAAGCCCCGGGACAGGGGTCCTACGAGCAGTACTTC. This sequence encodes CASSQAPGQGSYEQYF.

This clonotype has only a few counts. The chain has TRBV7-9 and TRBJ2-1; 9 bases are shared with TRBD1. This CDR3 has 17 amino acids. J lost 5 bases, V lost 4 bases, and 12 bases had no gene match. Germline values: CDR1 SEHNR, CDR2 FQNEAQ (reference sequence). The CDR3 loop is CASSYPGQGFLDNEQFF. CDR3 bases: TGTGCCAGCAGCTACCCGGGACAGGGTTTTCTGGACAATGAGCAGTTCTTC.

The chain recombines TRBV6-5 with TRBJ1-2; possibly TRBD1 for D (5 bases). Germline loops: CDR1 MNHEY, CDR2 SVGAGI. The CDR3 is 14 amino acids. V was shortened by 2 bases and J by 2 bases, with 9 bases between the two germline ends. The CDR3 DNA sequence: TGTGCCAGCAGTTACGCGGGACCAAACTATGGCTACACCTTC. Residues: CASSYAGPNYGYTF.